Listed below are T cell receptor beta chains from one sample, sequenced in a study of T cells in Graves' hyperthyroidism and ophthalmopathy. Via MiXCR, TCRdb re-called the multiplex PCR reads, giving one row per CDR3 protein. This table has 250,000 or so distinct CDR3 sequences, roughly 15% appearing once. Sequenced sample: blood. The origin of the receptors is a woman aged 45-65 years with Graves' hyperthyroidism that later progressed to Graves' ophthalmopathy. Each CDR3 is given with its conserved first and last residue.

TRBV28 CASSLTSSYEQYF
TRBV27 CASSYPGSNTEAFF
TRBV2 CAAATGGRYTGELFF
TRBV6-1 CASSLRSWDTEAFF
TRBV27 CASSFSDRTIQKLFF
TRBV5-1 CASSRSSTNTEAFF
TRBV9 CASSRTEVVSGANVLTF
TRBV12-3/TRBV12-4 CASRPGTGGLTEAFF
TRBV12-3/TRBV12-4 CASSFGQRNQPQHF
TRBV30 CAWSRGKTQYF
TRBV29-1 CSVERQRRETQYF
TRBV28 CASRPTQGRGANTEAFF
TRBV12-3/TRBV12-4 CASSFQRGEQYF
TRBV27 CASSLLGLPQETQYF
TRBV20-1 CSPGRSNEAFF
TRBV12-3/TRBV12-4 CASRRTGGKDEQYF
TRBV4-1 CASRPGRPGQANGYTF
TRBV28 CASSPPPGQGDGFF
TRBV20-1 CSARERGNTEAFF
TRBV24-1 CATSDSDRATGANVLTF
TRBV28 CASGPSGLAGIYNEQFF
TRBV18 CASSFTHGGGDDTQYF
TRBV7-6 CASSLQRVGSGLAGPYEQYF
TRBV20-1 CSAISGQLDNSPLHF